The 3 T cell receptor beta chains given below trace back to one sample, sequenced in a study of T-cell reconstitution after alpha-beta-depleted transplantation in children. Using unique molecular identifiers, the investigators prepared the TCRbeta library. TCRdb called the PCR reads again in MiXCR, with one record for every CDR3 protein. Of a few hundred thousand distinct CDR3 sequences listed, roughly 13% were seen once; the top ten hold approximately 2.1%. The sample was PBMCs, mostly from graft donor cells, taken 360 days after TCRalphabeta/CD19-depleted stem cell transplant. The source of these receptors is a male patient younger than 18 who had a stem cell transplant for acute myeloid leukemia, so the T cells may come from the graft donor.

The chain is built from TRBV5-1 and TRBJ2-7; TRBD2 aligns across 12 bases. Looked up from germline, CDR1 is SGHRS and CDR2 is YFSETQ. This CDR3 comprises 17 residues. V shed 0 bases, J shed 5 bases, and the junction held 9 bases outside the gene matches. CDR3 bases: TGCGCCAGCAGCTTGGGACTAGCGGGAGCTCGGGATAACGAGCAGTACTTC. Its translation is CASSLGLAGARDNEQYF.

The genes are TRBV18 and TRBJ2-7; TRBD2 matches at 11 bases. The germline gives CDR1 KGHSH, CDR2 LQKENI. V lost 4 bases to trimming and J lost 3 bases; unmatched junction nucleotides: 11. CDR3 length: 17 residues. CDR3 in amino acids: CASSLLRLAGYSYEQYF. The CDR3 DNA reads as TGTGCCAGCTCACTACTTCGACTAGCGGGATATAGCTACGAGCAGTACTTC.

The chain employs TRBV6-2 or TRBV6-3 and TRBJ2-7, with 8 positions matching TRBD2. The CDR3 covers 16 residues. In germline, CDR1 is MNHEY, CDR2 SVGEGT. With V trimmed by 0 bases and J by 2 bases, 6 bases remained unmatched. CDR3 residues: CASSYSGTRSAYEQYF. In nucleotides, the CDR3 is TGTGCCAGCAGTTACTCCGGGACTAGAAGCGCCTACGAGCAGTACTTC.